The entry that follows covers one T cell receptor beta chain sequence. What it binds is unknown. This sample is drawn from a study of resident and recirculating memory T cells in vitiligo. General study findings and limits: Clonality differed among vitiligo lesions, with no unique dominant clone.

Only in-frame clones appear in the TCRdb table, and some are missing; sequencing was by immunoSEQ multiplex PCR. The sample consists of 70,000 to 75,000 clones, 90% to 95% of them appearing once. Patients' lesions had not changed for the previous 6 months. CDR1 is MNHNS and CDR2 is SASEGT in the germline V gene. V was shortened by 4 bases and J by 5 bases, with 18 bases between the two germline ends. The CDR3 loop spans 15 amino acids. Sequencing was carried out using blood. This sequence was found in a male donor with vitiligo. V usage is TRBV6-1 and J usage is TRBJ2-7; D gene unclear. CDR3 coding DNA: TGTGCCAGCAGTGCCCGTTCGTTCCCTGTTCACGAGCAGTACTTC. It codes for CASSARSFPVHEQYF.